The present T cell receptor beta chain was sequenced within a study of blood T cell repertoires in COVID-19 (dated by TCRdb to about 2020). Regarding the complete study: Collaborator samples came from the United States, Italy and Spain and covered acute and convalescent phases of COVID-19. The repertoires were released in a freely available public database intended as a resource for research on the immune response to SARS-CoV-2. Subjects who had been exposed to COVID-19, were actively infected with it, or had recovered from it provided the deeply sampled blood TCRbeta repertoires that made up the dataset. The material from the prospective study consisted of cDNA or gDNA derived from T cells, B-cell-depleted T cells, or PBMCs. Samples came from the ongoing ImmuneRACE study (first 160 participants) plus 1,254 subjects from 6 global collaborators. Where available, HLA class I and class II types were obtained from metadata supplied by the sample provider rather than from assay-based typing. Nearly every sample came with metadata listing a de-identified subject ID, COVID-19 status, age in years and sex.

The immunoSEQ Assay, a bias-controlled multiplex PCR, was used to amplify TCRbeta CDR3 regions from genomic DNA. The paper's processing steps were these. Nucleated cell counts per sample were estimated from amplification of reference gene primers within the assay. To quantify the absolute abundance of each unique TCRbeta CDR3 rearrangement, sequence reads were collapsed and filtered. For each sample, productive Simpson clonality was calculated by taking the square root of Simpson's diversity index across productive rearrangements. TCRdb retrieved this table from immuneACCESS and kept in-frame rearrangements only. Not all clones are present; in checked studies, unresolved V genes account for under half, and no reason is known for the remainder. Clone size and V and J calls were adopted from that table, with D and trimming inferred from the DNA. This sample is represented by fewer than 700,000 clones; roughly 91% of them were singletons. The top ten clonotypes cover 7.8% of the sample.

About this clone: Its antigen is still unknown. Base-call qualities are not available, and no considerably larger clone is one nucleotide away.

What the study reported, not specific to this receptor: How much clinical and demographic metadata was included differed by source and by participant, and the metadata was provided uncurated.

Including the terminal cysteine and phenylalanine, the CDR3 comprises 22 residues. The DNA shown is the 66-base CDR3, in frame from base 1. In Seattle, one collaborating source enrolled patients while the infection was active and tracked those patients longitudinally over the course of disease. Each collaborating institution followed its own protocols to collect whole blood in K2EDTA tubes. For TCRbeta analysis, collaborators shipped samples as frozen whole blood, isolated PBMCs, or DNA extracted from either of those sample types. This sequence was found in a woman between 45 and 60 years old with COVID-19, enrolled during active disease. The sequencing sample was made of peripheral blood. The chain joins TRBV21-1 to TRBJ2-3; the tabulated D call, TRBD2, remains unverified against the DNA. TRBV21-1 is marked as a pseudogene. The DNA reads TGTGCCAGCAGCAATCTGACCGGGACTAGCGGGGGGGCCGGGTGTAGCACAGATACGCAGTATTTT. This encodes CASSNLTGTSGGAGCSTDTQYF.